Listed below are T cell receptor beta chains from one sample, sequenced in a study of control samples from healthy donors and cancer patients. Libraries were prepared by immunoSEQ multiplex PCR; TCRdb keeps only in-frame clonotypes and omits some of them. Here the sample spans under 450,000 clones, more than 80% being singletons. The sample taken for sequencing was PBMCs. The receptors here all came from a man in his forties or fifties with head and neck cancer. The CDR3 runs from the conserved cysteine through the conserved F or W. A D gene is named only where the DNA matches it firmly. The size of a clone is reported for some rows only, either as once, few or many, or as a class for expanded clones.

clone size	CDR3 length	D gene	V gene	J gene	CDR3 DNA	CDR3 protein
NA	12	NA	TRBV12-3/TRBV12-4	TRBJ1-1	TGTGCCATATTAGGTAGGAACACTGAAGCTTTCTTT	CAILGRNTEAFF
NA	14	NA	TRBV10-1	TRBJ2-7	TGCGCCAGCAGTCCCCCGGGGCCAAATGGCGAGCAGTACTTC	CASSPPGPNGEQYF
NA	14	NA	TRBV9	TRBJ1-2	TGTGCCAGCAGCGTAGAGGCGGGGAACTATGGCTACACCTTC	CASSVEAGNYGYTF
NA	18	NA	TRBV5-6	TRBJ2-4	TGTGCCAGCAGCTTGGGGAAGTCAGGGACGCTAGCCAAAAACATTCAGTACTTC	CASSLGKSGTLAKNIQYF
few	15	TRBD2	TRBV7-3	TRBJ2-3	TGTGCCAGCAGCCCCGGGACTAGCGGGGCAGATACGCAGTATTTT	CASSPGTSGADTQYF
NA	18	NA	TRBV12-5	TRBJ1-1	TGTGCTAGTGGTTTGGTACTCACCGCTGGGCCGGTGAACACTGAAGCTTTCTTT	CASGLVLTAGPVNTEAFF
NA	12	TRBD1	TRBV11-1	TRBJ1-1	TGTGCCAGCAGCTTTTCGGACAGGGAAGCTTTCTTT	CASSFSDREAFF
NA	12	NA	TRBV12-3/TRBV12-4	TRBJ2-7	TGTGCCAGCAGTTTAGCAGATTACGAGCAGTACTTC	CASSLADYEQYF
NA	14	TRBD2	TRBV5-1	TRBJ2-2	TGCGCCAGCACGCGACTAGCGGGACCCGGGGAGCTGTTTTTT	CASTRLAGPGELFF
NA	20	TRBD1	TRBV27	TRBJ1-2	TGTGCCAGCAGCGACACTCCCGCGGGACAGCCGTTACGCTTAAACTATGGCTACACCTTC	CASSDTPAGQPLRLNYGYTF
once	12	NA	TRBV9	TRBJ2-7	TGTGCCAGCAGCGCCGGCGGATACGAGCAGTACTTC	CASSAGGYEQYF
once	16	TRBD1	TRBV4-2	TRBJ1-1	TGTGCCAGCAGCCGAGAGTCCCAGGGGGCGGACACTGAAGCTTTCTTT	CASSRESQGADTEAFF
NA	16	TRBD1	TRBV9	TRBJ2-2	TGTGCCAGCAGCGGCAGGGGGCCGCTGAACACCGGGGAGCTGTTTTTT	CASSGRGPLNTGELFF
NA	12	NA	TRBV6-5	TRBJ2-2	TGTGCCAGCAGTTTGAGTGGTGGGGAGCTGTTTTTT	CASSLSGGELFF
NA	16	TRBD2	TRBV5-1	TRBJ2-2	TGCGCCAGCAGCTTGGAACTAGCGGAGAACACCGGGGAGCTGTTTTTT	CASSLELAENTGELFF
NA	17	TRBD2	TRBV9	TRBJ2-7	TGTGCCAGCGCGGGGGAACAGCCAGGAGAAGATTCCCACGAGCAGTACTTC	CASAGEQPGEDSHEQYF
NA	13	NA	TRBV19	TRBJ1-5	TGTGCCAGTTGCAGGGATGGCAATCAGCCCCAGCATTTT	CASCRDGNQPQHF
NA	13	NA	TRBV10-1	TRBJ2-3	TGCGCCAGCAGTGAGTCTAGCACAGATACGCAGTATTTT	CASSESSTDTQYF
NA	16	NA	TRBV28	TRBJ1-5	TGTGCCAGCCCCCCGGGTGGGGTACTTAGCAATCAGCCCCAGCATTTT	CASPPGGVLSNQPQHF
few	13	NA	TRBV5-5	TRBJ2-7	TGTGCCAGCAGCCGGACCGGGCGGGACGAGCAGTACTTC	CASSRTGRDEQYF
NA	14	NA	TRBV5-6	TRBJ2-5	TGTGCCAGCAGCGACCTGGGACCACAGGGGACCCAGTACTTC	CASSDLGPQGTQYF
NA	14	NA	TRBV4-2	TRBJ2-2	TGTGCCAGCAGCCAGTACATTACCACCGGGGAGCTGTTTTTT	CASSQYITTGELFF
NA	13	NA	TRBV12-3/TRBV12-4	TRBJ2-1	TGTGCCAGCACCCCTGCCGCGGAGAATGAGCAGTTCTTC	CASTPAAENEQFF
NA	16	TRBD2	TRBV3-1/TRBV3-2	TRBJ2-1	TGTGCCAGCAGCCAAGATTCTAGCGGGCCCTACAATGAGCAGTTCTTC	CASSQDSSGPYNEQFF
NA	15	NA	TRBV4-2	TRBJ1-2	TGTGCCAGCAGCCAAGATTTAGCCGAGAACTATGGCTACACCTTC	CASSQDLAENYGYTF
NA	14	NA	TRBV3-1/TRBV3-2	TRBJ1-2	TGTGCCAGCAGCCAGTCCGGAGAGCCCGGTGGCTACACCTTC	CASSQSGEPGGYTF
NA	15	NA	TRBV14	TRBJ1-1	TGTGCCAGCAGCGCTCTCTGGGGGAGGAACACTGAAGCTTTCTTT	CASSALWGRNTEAFF
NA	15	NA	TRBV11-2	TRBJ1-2	TGTGCCAGCACCCAGCTCCGGGACATCAGCTATGGCTACACCTTC	CASTQLRDISYGYTF
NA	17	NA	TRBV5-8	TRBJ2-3	TGTGCCAGCAGCTTTGTTTTTGGCCCCTCGGGGAGAGATACGCAGTATTTT	CASSFVFGPSGRDTQYF
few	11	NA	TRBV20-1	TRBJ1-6	TGCAGTGCTGAGACAGTTTCACCCCTCCACTTT	CSAETVSPLHF
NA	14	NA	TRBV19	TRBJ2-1	TGTGCCAGTAGTATAGGGGGGCACTACAATGAGCAGTTCTTC	CASSIGGHYNEQFF
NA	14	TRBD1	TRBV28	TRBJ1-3	TGTGCCAGCAGTCGCCCGACAGGGGGGAACACCATATATTTT	CASSRPTGGNTIYF
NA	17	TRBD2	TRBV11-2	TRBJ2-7	TGTGCCAGCAGACGAACGACTGGGACTAGCGGGATCTACGAGCAGTACTTC	CASRRTTGTSGIYEQYF
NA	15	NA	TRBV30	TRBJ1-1	TGTGCCTGGAGTGTACTACGACAGCTGAACACTGAAGCTTTCTTT	CAWSVLRQLNTEAFF
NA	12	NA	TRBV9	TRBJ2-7	TGTGCCAGCAGCGTACATGGGTCCGAGCAGTACTTC	CASSVHGSEQYF
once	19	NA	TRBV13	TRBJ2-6	TGTGCCAGCAGCCCCAGCAGGACGGTGGGATTAGTGGGGGCCAACGTCCTGACTTTC	CASSPSRTVGLVGANVLTF
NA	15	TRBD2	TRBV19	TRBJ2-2	TGTGCCAGTATGTTGCTAGCGGGAAACACCGGGGAGCTGTTTTTT	CASMLLAGNTGELFF
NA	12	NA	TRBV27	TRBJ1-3	TGTGCCAGCGGTCTCTCTGGAAACACCATATATTTT	CASGLSGNTIYF
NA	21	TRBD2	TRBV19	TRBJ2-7	TGTGCCAGTATCCATAGGGGAGCCGGACTAGCGGGGGGCGAAAAGGCCTACGAGCAGTACTTC	CASIHRGAGLAGGEKAYEQYF
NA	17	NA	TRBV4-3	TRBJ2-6	TGCGCCAGCAGCCAAGATCCCGGTGGGTCTGGGGCCAACGTCCTGACTTTC	CASSQDPGGSGANVLTF